The 28 T cell receptor beta chains in this list originate from one sample, sequenced in a study of a mutant IDH1 vaccine in newly diagnosed glioma. Repertoires were generated with immunoSEQ multiplex PCR, while TCRdb's copy carries only in-frame clones and drops some. The data contain 60,000 or so clones, approximately 85% of them seen just once; the ten biggest clones take up 4%. The time point is: week 23, last vaccination. Topical imiquimod accompanied each vaccine dose, which consisted of 300 ug of mutant IDH1 20-mer peptide. Their target antigens are unknown. Specimen: PBMCs, collected from a glioma patient whose treatment included an IDH1 peptide vaccine. Receptors originate from a man aged 25 to 40 with glioma.

The V and J genes are TRBV4-1 and TRBJ1-2; D is unclear. This CDR3 is 15 amino acids long. The germline CDR1 and CDR2 sequences are MGHRA and YSYEKL. The germline V and J ends were trimmed by 0 bases and 8 bases, with 16 bases remaining between them. The CDR3 region is CASSQDSLGGYGYTF. The DNA of the CDR3 is TGCGCCAGCAGCCAAGACTCACTGGGCGGCTACGGCTACACCTTC.

The chain employs TRBV6-6 and TRBJ1-6, with 11 bases matching TRBD1. In germline, CDR1 is MNHNY, CDR2 SVGAGI (reference sequence). Losses at the gene ends were 2 bases for V and 8 bases for J; bases not matched to a gene: 5. The length of the CDR3 is 16 residues. The CDR3 DNA reads TGTGCCAGCAGTTACAGTTGGGGACAGGGGGATTCACCCCTCCACTTT. Encoded protein: CASSYSWGQGDSPLHF.

The CDR3 is CASSQEVVLGIGEKLFF. The CDR3 DNA reads TGCGCCAGCAGCCAAGAAGTCGTCTTGGGGATAGGGGAAAAACTGTTTTTT. The chain is built from TRBV4-1 and TRBJ1-4; no definite D call. Germline V CDR1 and CDR2: MGHRA, YSYEKL. There are 17 residues in the CDR3. Trimming pared 0 bases from V and 8 bases from J, leaving 19 bases between.

This rearrangement joins TRBV11-2 to TRBJ1-6; TRBD1 matches 7 bases. V trimming: 5 bases; J trimming: 7 bases; junction bases outside the gene matches: 8. CDR1 is SGHAT and CDR2 is FQNNGV in the germline V gene. This CDR3 contains 15 residues. The chain's CDR3 is CASSPDRVDNSPLHF. CDR3 DNA sequence: TGTGCCAGCAGCCCCGACAGGGTTGACAATTCACCCCTCCACTTT.

J is TRBJ1-1 and V is TRBV30; tentatively, D is TRBD1 (5 bases). The ends were cut back, 0 bases at V and 4 bases at J, with 15 bases in the middle. The CDR3 is made up of 15 amino acids. Germline V gives CDR1 GTSNPN, CDR2 SVGIG (reference sequence). CDR3 nucleotide sequence: TGTGCCTGGAGTGTACCAGGCCTCGGGGGCACTGAAGCTTTCTTT. It specifies CAWSVPGLGGTEAFF.

V gene TRBV5-4 combines with J gene TRBJ2-7; TRBD1 aligns across 8 bases. From germline, CDR1 is SGHNT and CDR2 YYREEE (reference sequence). This CDR3 contains 16 residues. With V trimmed by 1 base and J by 7 bases, 13 bases remained unmatched. This CDR3 is CASSLLGRGLPGEQYF. The DNA of the CDR3 is TGTGCCAGCAGCTTGTTAGGCAGGGGGCTTCCAGGAGAGCAGTACTTC.

This clone showed up just a few times. The chain carries TRBV7-9 and TRBJ1-1, with D possibly matching TRBD1 (6 bases). Germline V gene sequence: CDR1 SEHNR, CDR2 FQNEAQ (reference sequence). CDR3 length equals 13 residues. Trimming stripped 2 bases from V and 11 bases from J, with 15 bases between. The CDR3 DNA reads TGTGCCAGCAGCTTAAGCAGGGGCGAGGACGCTTTCTTT. It yields the protein CASSLSRGEDAFF.

The chain combines TRBV9 with TRBJ1-4, with D tentatively TRBD1 (6 bases). The CDR3 covers 16 residues. CDR1 is SGDLS and CDR2 is YYNGEE in the germline V gene. The V and J ends lost 4 bases and 2 bases respectively, with 15 bases between them. CDR3 region: CASSSRTEPTNEKLFF. CDR3 DNA sequence: TGTGCCAGCAGCTCCAGGACAGAGCCCACTAATGAAAAACTGTTTTTT.

This chain connects TRBV4-1 to TRBJ2-7; 12 nucleotides agree with TRBD2. Germline V gives CDR1 MGHRA, CDR2 YSYEKL. This CDR3 comprises 17 residues. V lost 5 bases and J lost 12; bases outside the gene matches: 20. The CDR3 spells CASSRTSGVPLPGWLYF. The CDR3 nucleotides read TGCGCCAGCAGCAGGACTAGCGGGGTCCCCCTCCCTGGGTGGCTGTACTTC.

This chain uses TRBV7-6 with TRBJ1-2; weak D call: TRBD1 (6 bases). Trimming pared 5 bases from V and 4 bases from J, leaving 14 bases between. The CDR3 loop spans 14 amino acids. Per the germline V gene, CDR1 is SGHVS and CDR2 is FNYEAQ. The CDR3 bases are TGTGCCAGCAGCCCTCAGTTGGACAGCTATGGCTACACCTTC. Protein sequence: CASSPQLDSYGYTF.

V usage is TRBV28 and J usage is TRBJ1-5; TRBD1 matches at 9 bases. This CDR3 region has 16 residues. Trimming at V came to 8 bases and at J to 7 bases, leaving 15 bases not matched to a gene. CDR1 is MDHEN and CDR2 is SYDVKM in the germline V gene. CDR3 sequence reads: CASSRQGVIRSQPQHF. In DNA form, the CDR3 reads TGTGCCAGCTCTAGACAGGGGGTGATCAGGTCGCAGCCCCAGCATTTT.

The gene calls are TRBV6-1 and TRBJ1-5; no clear D gene. Trimming shortened V by 8 bases and J by 2 bases, and 10 bases separated the two germline ends. Germline V lookup: CDR1 MNHNS, CDR2 SASEGT. CDR3 size: 13 residues. The CDR3 protein is CASRQMGNQPQHF. The DNA of the CDR3 is TGTGCCAGCCGACAAATGGGCAATCAGCCCCAGCATTTT.

V usage is TRBV19 and J usage is TRBJ1-1, with 9 bases identical to TRBD1. CDR3 size: 18 residues. Germline assignment: CDR1 LNHDA and CDR2 SQIVND (reference sequence). Unmatched junction bases numbered 16, after V lost 7 bases and J lost 1 base. The CDR3 nucleotides read TGTGCCAGTACCTCCCGGCGGGAGACAGGGGGTTGGAACACTGAAGCTTTCTTT. Translated: CASTSRRETGGWNTEAFF.

J is TRBJ1-1 and V is TRBV11-2; D is unresolved. The CDR3 loop spans 15 amino acids. Germline lookup yields CDR1 SGHAT and CDR2 FQNNGV. V lost 2 bases and J 1 base, leaving 11 bases between the germline ends. CDR3 nucleotide sequence: TGTGCCAGCAGCTTAAGGTCCTCCAAGAACACTGAAGCTTTCTTT. This encodes CASSLRSSKNTEAFF.

The rearrangement uses TRBV11-2 and TRBJ2-1, with 7 bases aligning to TRBD1. J was trimmed by 4 bases and V by 5 bases; bases with no gene match: 5. The germline V gene has CDR1 SGHAT and CDR2 FQNNGV. The CDR3 consists of 14 residues. The CDR3 sequence: CASSLGTAYNEQFF. The CDR3 coding sequence is TGTGCCAGCAGCCTCGGGACAGCATACAATGAGCAGTTCTTC.

This clone has just a few counts. This chain joins TRBV5-6 and TRBJ1-1; D remains unclear. V was clipped by 3 bases and J by 8 bases, with 14 bases between them. This CDR3 has 13 amino acids. Germline V gene data show CDR1 as SGHDT and CDR2 as YYEEEE. The CDR3 nucleotides read TGTGCCAGCAGCTCCCGTATCGGAACCGAAGCTTTCTTT. It is translated as CASSSRIGTEAFF.

J is TRBJ1-1 and V is TRBV9; D might be TRBD1 (5 bases). In germline, CDR1 is SGDLS, CDR2 YYNGEE. The CDR3 consists of 14 residues. With 0 bases removed from V and 4 bases from J, the gap between germline ends came to 10 bases. Written as DNA, the CDR3 is TGTGCCAGCAGCGTAGTGACGGGGGTCACTGAAGCTTTCTTT. Its protein is CASSVVTGVTEAFF.

In nucleotides, the CDR3 is TGCGCCAGCAGCCAAGCCGGACAGGGATTGAACACTGAAGCTTTCTTT. Encoded protein: CASSQAGQGLNTEAFF. The chain couples TRBV4-1 to TRBJ1-1; 8 nucleotides align to TRBD1. The CDR3 extends over 16 amino acids. CDR1 and CDR2 (germline): MGHRA, YSYEKL. J gave up 0 bases and V 1 base, and 4 bases lay outside the gene matches.

The chain recombines TRBV16 with TRBJ2-3; 8 positions match TRBD2. Germline CDR1 KGHSY, CDR2 FQNENV. This CDR3 has 17 residues. V lost 4 bases, J lost 3 bases, and 12 bases stayed unmatched. This CDR3 is CASSLSFGGGMTDTQYF. CDR3 coding DNA: TGTGCCAGCAGCCTCTCCTTTGGCGGGGGGATGACAGATACGCAGTATTTT.

V usage is TRBV2 and J usage is TRBJ2-5, with 10 bases fitting TRBD2. Germline CDR1 SNHLY, CDR2 FYNNEI. The CDR3 runs 17 residues. Trimming removed 5 bases from V and 5 bases from J; junction bases left unmatched: 14. The CDR3 here is CASSTTPERGGWETQYF. CDR3 DNA: TGTGCCAGCAGTACCACGCCGGAGCGGGGGGGGTGGGAGACCCAGTACTTC. Combining the CDR3 with reference TRBV2 and TRBJ2-5 gives the whole variable domain EPEVTQTPSHQVTQMGQEVILRCVPISNHLYFYWYRQILGQKVEFLVSFYNNEISEKSEIFDDQFSVERPDGSNFTLKIRSTKLEDSAMYFCASSTTPERGGWETQYFGPGTRLLVL.

The chain uses TRBV6-1 and TRBJ2-1; D remains ambiguous. Trimming removed 0 bases at V and 2 bases at J, with 8 bases between. Germline lookup yields CDR1 MNHNS and CDR2 SASEGT. The CDR3 length is 15 residues. CDR3 in amino acids: CASSEALTTYNEQFF. As DNA, the CDR3 is TGTGCCAGCAGTGAAGCACTTACTACCTACAATGAGCAGTTCTTC.

The chain uses TRBV19 and TRBJ2-5; 7 bases are a match to TRBD1. V lost 6 bases, J lost 2 bases, and 3 bases stayed unmatched. The CDR3 loop spans 13 amino acids. The germline CDR1 and CDR2 sequences are LNHDA and SQIVND (reference sequence). CDR3 nucleotide sequence: TGTGCCAGTAGGAACAGGGGTCAAGAGACCCAGTACTTC. Translated: CASRNRGQETQYF.

This chain uses TRBV7-6 with TRBJ2-5; tentatively, D is TRBD1 (6 bases). The tail of the sequence fits TRBJ2-7 better, so the J call may be wrong. CDR1 is SGHVS, CDR2 FNYEAQ, per germline. CDR3 length equals 15 residues. In DNA, the CDR3 is TGTGCCAGCAGCTTAGCCTGGGGGCACGGCTACGAGCAGTACTTC. Protein product: CASSLAWGHGYEQYF.

The J gene is TRBJ2-5, the V gene TRBV15; 9 bases are shared with TRBD1. The J call may be wrong; the DNA end is better matched by TRBJ2-7. This CDR3 contains 15 residues. Per germline, CDR1 LNHNV and CDR2 YYDKDF (reference sequence). CDR3 sequence: CATSRDHGTGLEQYF. CDR3 in DNA: TGTGCCACCAGCAGAGATCATGGGACAGGGCTCGAGCAGTACTTC.

The chain has TRBV15 and TRBJ2-7; unclear D gene. The germline CDR1 and CDR2 sequences are LNHNV and YYDKDF (reference sequence). CDR3 length: 14 residues. V dropped 1 base and J dropped 7 bases, with 14 bases sitting between them. The CDR3 bases are TGTGCCACCAGCAGAGGATACAGAGTCGGGGAGCAGTACTTC. Residues: CATSRGYRVGEQYF.

The V and J genes are TRBV10-3 and TRBJ2-1; D uncertain. V was cut by 0 bases and J by 3 bases, with 6 bases left in between. Germline assignment: CDR1 ENHRY and CDR2 SYGVKD. The CDR3 has 14 residues. The CDR3 bases are TGTGCCATCAGTGAGTCGGAGTTCTACAATGAGCAGTTCTTC. Its protein is CAISESEFYNEQFF.

The chain recombines TRBV19 with TRBJ1-5; D is ambiguous. The CDR3 is made up of 15 amino acids. Germline CDR1 LNHDA, CDR2 SQIVND (reference sequence). V shed 5 bases and J shed 7 bases, with 18 bases lying between them. The CDR3 protein is CASSVQSGGRQPQHF. The CDR3 DNA reads as TGTGCCAGTAGTGTGCAGTCAGGAGGGCGCCAGCCCCAGCATTTT.

V and J are TRBV27 and TRBJ2-7, with D tentatively TRBD1 or TRBD2 (5 bases each). The CDR3 runs 13 residues. Germline CDR1 and CDR2: MNHEY and SMNVEV (reference sequence). Trimming took 3 bases from V and 2 from J, leaving 8 bases between them. The CDR3 region has the DNA TGTGCCAGCAGTTTGGGACCAACCTACGAGCAGTACTTC. It translates to CASSLGPTYEQYF.